This passage covers 4 T cell receptor beta chains from one sample sequenced in a study of STAT5B mutations in CD4+ large granular lymphocyte leukemia. The repertoire was sequenced with immunoSEQ multiplex PCR; TCRdb's copy has only in-frame clones and lacks some. In the table there are about 40,000 clones, around 81% of which are singletons. Sequenced material: CD4+ T cells from blood buffy coats. The source is a human donor in good health.

In its sample, this clone was seen once. The chain employs TRBV7-2 and TRBJ2-5; tentatively, D is TRBD1 (6 bases). This CDR3 comprises 15 residues. CDR1 is SGHTA, CDR2 FQGNSA, per germline. V was trimmed by 2 bases and J by 2 bases, leaving 12 bases between them. CDR3 nucleotide sequence: TGTGCCAGCAGCTTAAGGGGGAGTTGGCAAGAGACCCAGTACTTC. Its protein is CASSLRGSWQETQYF.

This chain connects TRBV7-2 to TRBJ2-2, with D perhaps matching TRBD1 (5 bases). V was pared by 1 base and J by 4 bases, with 10 bases between. This CDR3 contains 15 residues. Germline-derived CDR1 and CDR2 are SGHTA and FQGNSA. CDR3 in amino acids: CASSLVVGATGELFF. CDR3 sequence (DNA): TGTGCCAGCAGCTTAGTCGTAGGGGCCACCGGGGAGCTGTTTTTT. The full variable domain, its missing parts supplied by reference TRBV7-2 and TRBJ2-2, is GAGVSQSPSNKVTEKGKDVELRCDPISGHTALYWYRQSLGQGLEFLIYFQGNSAPDKSGLPSDRFSAERTGGSVSTLTIQRTQQEDSAVYLCASSLVVGATGELFFGEGSRLTVL.

This clone has just a few counts. V gene TRBV7-9 combines with J gene TRBJ1-2; D may be TRBD1 (5 bases). CDR1 is SEHNR and CDR2 is FQNEAQ in the germline V gene (reference sequence). The ends were cut back, 1 base at V and 3 bases at J, with 12 bases in the middle. This CDR3 contains 15 residues. CDR3 DNA: TGTGCCAGCAGCTTAGGCCAGGGAGAATACTATGGCTACACCTTC. Residues: CASSLGQGEYYGYTF.

The chain joins TRBV5-1 to TRBJ2-3, with TRBD1 matching 7 bases. This CDR3 has 14 residues. V lost 3 bases to trimming and J lost 1 base; unmatched junction nucleotides: 2. Germline V gene data show CDR1 as SGHRS and CDR2 as YFSETQ. CDR3 DNA sequence: TGCGCCAGCAGCTCAGGGGGAGGCACAGATACGCAGTATTTT. It codes for CASSSGGGTDTQYF.